Sequencing of this T cell receptor (beta chain) was carried out in a study of Ad26.COV2.S vaccination and SARS-CoV-2 variants. Overall study context: Donor joined the COV1001 Ad26.COV2.S trial arm.

Concerning this clone: Its specificity is unknown.

Regarding the study as a whole: Spike-specific responses of CD8+ and CD4+ T cells were reported to display substantial breadth after vaccination.

Clones were read by immunoSEQ multiplex PCR, and TCRdb kept only the in-frame ones, dropping some. The sample lists some 520,000 clones; roughly nine tenths were seen once. This CDR3 is built from 15 residues. Germline loops: CDR1 SGHTA, CDR2 FQGTGA. J gave up 6 bases and V 0 bases, and 5 bases lay outside the gene matches. The sample's treatment: around 19 received Ad26.COV2.S at low or high dose, single or two shots; about 5 received placebo; per-sample allocation not given. The study sampled participants on day 63 after the first vaccine or placebo injection. This vaccine is an Ad26 vector that expresses the Wuhan-strain SARS-CoV-2 spike.

The source is a person between 18 and 59 years old who received the Ad26.COV2.S COVID-19 vaccine or a placebo. The chain is built from TRBV7-3 and TRBJ2-7, with 10 nucleotides matching TRBD1. Sequencing was performed on peripheral blood, taken in a trial of Ad26.COV2.S vaccine versus placebo. The CDR3 here is CASSLTTDRGAEQYF. CDR3 DNA sequence: TGTGCCAGCAGCTTAACCACGGACAGGGGGGCCGAGCAGTACTTC.